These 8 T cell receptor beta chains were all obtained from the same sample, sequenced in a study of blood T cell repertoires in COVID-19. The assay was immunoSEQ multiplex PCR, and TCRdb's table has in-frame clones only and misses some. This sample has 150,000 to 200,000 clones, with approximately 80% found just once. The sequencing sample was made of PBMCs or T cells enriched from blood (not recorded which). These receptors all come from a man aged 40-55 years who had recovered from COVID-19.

The CDR3 DNA sequence: TGTGCTAGTAGGAGCGGGGGGAACACCGGGGAGCTGTTTTTT. Its translation: CASRSGGNTGELFF. The chain carries TRBV12-5 and TRBJ2-2; 8 positions match TRBD2. V lost 8 bases to trimming and J lost 1 base; unmatched junction nucleotides: 3. There are 14 residues in the CDR3. CDR1 is LGHNT and CDR2 is FRNRAP in the germline V gene. Looking up the rest from reference TRBV12-5 and TRBJ2-2 gives the full variable domain: DARVTQTPRHKVTEMGQEVTMRCQPILGHNTVFWYRQTMMQGLELLAYFRNRAPLDDSGMPKDRFSAEMPDATLATLKIQPSEPRDSAVYFCASRSGGNTGELFFGEGSRLTVL.

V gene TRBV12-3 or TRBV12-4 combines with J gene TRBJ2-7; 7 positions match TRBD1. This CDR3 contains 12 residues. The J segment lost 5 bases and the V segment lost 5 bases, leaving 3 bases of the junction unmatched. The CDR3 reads CASSRTGDEQYF. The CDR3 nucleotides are TGTGCCAGCAGTCGCACAGGGGACGAGCAGTACTTC.

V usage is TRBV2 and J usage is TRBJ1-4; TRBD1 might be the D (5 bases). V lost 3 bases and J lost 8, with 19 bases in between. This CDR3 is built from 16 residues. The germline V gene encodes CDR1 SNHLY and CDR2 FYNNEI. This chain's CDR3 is CASSDRGGPAEEKLFF. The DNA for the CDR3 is TGTGCCAGCAGTGATAGGGGAGGACCCGCGGAGGAAAAACTGTTTTTT.

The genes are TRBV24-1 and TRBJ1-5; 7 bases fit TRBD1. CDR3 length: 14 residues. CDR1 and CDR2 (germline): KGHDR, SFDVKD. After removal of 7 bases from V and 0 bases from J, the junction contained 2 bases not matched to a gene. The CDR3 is CATSGQDSNQPQHF. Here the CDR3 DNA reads TGTGCCACCAGCGGACAGGATAGCAATCAGCCCCAGCATTTT.

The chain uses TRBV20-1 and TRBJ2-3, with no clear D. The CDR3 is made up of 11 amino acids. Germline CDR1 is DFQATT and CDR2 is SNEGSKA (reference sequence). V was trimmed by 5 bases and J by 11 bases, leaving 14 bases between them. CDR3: CSAPRGSEQYF. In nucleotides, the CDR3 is TGCAGTGCTCCCCGCGGCTCCGAGCAGTATTTT.

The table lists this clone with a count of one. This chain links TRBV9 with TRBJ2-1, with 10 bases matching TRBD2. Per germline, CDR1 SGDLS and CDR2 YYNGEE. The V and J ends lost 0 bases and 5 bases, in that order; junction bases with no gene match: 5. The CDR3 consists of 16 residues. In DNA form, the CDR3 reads TGTGCCAGCAGCGTAGATCCTAGCGGGGGCCACAATGAGCAGTTCTTC. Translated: CASSVDPSGGHNEQFF.

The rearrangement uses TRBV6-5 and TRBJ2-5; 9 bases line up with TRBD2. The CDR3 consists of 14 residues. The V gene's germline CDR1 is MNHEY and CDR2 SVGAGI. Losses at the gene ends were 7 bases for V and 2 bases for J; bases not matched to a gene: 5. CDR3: CASTGSGGQETQYF. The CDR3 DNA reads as TGTGCCAGCACAGGTAGCGGGGGACAAGAGACCCAGTACTTC.

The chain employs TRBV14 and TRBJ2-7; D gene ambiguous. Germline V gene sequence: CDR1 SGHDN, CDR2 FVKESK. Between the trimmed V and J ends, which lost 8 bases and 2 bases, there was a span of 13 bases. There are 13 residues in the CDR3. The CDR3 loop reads CASEAVGTYEQYF. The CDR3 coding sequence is TGTGCCAGCGAGGCCGTAGGAACCTACGAGCAGTACTTC.